This TCR beta chain was identified during a study of cytomegalovirus exposure and HLA in healthy donors. Study information: Earlier, almost 120 million unique TCR beta sequences were recovered from some 200 million T cells by an analysis.

To note about this clone: Its matching antigen is unknown.

The PCR contained 60 Vbeta and 13 Jbeta primers. Profiled with immunoSEQ multiplex PCR; TCRdb holds only in-frame clones, not every one. The table has some 160,000 clones, approximately 80% seen once. Study-level findings and limits: Later on, an analysis showed TCR association rates differing by HLA locus, with DRB1 the most and HLA-C the fewest. Immune exposure information available was restricted to CMV serostatus. Earlier analysis found most TCR beta V segments productive about 87% or about 30% of the time.

Germline V gene lookup returns CDR1 SNHLY and CDR2 FYNNEI. Deletions cut 3 bases from V and 4 bases from J, with 6 bases between. This CDR3 has 13 amino acids. The chain combines TRBV2 with TRBJ2-2, with D uncertain. The clonotype was recovered from a woman aged 30 to 39 in good health and CMV-seronegative. Sequencing was performed on PBMCs. This CDR3 is CASSDSSTGELFF. The DNA for the CDR3 is TGTGCCAGCAGTGATTCGAGCACCGGGGAGCTGTTTTTT. Based on the CDR3 plus reference TRBV2 and TRBJ2-2, the full variable domain is EPEVTQTPSHQVTQMGQEVILRCVPISNHLYFYWYRQILGQKVEFLVSFYNNEISEKSEIFDDQFSVERPDGSNFTLKIRSTKLEDSAMYFCASSDSSTGELFFGEGSRLTVL.